This T cell receptor (beta chain) originates from a study of shared clonotypes between healthy human individuals. The count of this clone is one. Its cognate antigen is unknown. Study-level findings and limits: The study drew on few donors, limiting represented genetic and exposure-history diversity.

Each PCR replicate from the sorted subsets contained approximately 0.2 ug DNA, which is tens of thousands of T cell genomes. The repertoire was sequenced with immunoSEQ multiplex PCR; TCRdb's copy has only in-frame clones and lacks some. This sample carries roughly 640,000 clones, around 74% of them seen once, and the ten largest clones take around 1.6%. Only Caucasian adults living in Nashville, Tennessee made up the donor group. The source material was memory CD4+ T cells sorted from blood. Indicated subset: CD45RA-negative fraction. The TCR sequence derives from a woman aged 25 to 39 in good health.

The CDR3 loop reads CASREGDDEKLFF. The CDR3 DNA is TGCGCCAGCAGAGAGGGGGATGATGAAAAACTGTTTTTT. V usage is TRBV5-1 and J usage is TRBJ1-4; a possible D gene is TRBD1 (6 bases). This CDR3 has 13 amino acids. V dropped 5 bases and J dropped 6 bases, with 11 bases sitting between them. Looked up from germline, CDR1 is SGHRS and CDR2 is YFSETQ.